This T cell receptor (beta chain) was observed in a study of blood T cell repertoires in COVID-19. At the level of the study: Samples of COVID-19 (acute and convalescent) were obtained from the United States, Italy and Spain.

Clones were sequenced by immunoSEQ multiplex PCR, and TCRdb holds only the in-frame ones, with some missing. This table holds about 37,000 clones, 88% found once. This CDR3 is 13 amino acids long. With 3 bases clipped from V and 1 base from J, the junction kept 3 bases outside the gene matches. Germline V gene lookup returns CDR1 GTSNPN and CDR2 SVGIG (reference sequence). This TCR came from a human donor in a cohort sampled during active COVID-19. Sequencing was performed on peripheral blood. J is TRBJ2-7 and V is TRBV30; 7 nucleotides align to TRBD2. The chain's CDR3 is CAWRGGSSYEQYF. The CDR3 region has the DNA TGTGCCTGGAGGGGCGGGAGTTCCTACGAGCAGTACTTC.